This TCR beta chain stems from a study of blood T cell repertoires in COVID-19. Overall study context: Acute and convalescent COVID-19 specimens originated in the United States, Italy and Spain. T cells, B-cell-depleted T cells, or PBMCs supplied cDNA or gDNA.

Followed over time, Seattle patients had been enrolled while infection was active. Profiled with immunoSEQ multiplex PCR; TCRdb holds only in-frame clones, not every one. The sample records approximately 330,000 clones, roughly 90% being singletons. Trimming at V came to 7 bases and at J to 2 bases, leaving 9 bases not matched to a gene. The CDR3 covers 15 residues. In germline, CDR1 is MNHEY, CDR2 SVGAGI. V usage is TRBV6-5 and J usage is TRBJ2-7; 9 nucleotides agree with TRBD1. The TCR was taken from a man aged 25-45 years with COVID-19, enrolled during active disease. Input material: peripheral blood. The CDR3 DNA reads TGTGCCAGCACGTCCCGGGACAGGGCCGCCTACGAGCAGTACTTC. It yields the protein CASTSRDRAAYEQYF.